The rows below give T cell receptor beta chains drawn from one sample of a study of control samples from healthy donors and cancer patients. Generated by immunoSEQ multiplex PCR, the TCRdb table keeps only in-frame clones and is missing some. The table records approximately 110,000 clones, roughly 85% of them present only once. Source material: blood. Receptor source: a woman in her 50s in good health. Each CDR3 is given with its conserved first and last residue. D genes are given only for firm matches. Clone size is given for some rows only: seen once, a few or many times, or a class if the clone is expanded.

TRBJ2-1	13	.	.	TRBV3-1/TRBV3-2	CATSRPGYNEQFF	TGTGCCACTTCACGTCCGGGGTACAATGAGCAGTTCTTC
TRBJ1-6	15	.	.	TRBV7-9	CASSAEGGGVSPLHF	TGTGCCAGCAGCGCCGAGGGAGGGGGGGTTTCACCCCTCCACTTT
TRBJ2-5	13	.	.	TRBV6-2/TRBV6-3	CASSYDGYETQYF	TGTGCCAGCAGTTACGATGGGTACGAGACCCAGTACTTC
TRBJ2-1	15	TRBD2	once	TRBV6-2/TRBV6-3	CASSPRTSGGHEQFF	TGTGCCAGCAGTCCGAGGACTAGCGGGGGGCATGAGCAGTTCTTC
TRBJ2-5	14	.	.	TRBV5-5	CASSEAFRGETQYF	TGTGCCAGCAGCGAGGCATTCCGAGGAGAGACCCAGTACTTC
TRBJ2-5	12	.	.	TRBV19	CASGHPQETQYF	TGTGCCAGCGGACATCCCCAAGAGACCCAGTACTTC
TRBJ1-3	15	.	.	TRBV7-8	CASSPRTDNGNTIYF	TGTGCCAGCAGCCCCCGGACGGACAATGGAAACACCATATATTTT
TRBJ1-2	13	TRBD1	.	TRBV19	CASSSGQEDGYTF	TGTGCCAGTAGCTCGGGACAGGAGGATGGCTACACCTTC
TRBJ2-3	14	TRBD2	once	TRBV29-1	CSVSVAGSTDTQYF	TGCAGCGTTAGTGTAGCGGGAAGCACAGATACGCAGTATTTT
TRBJ2-2	17	TRBD1	.	TRBV30	CAWSNRGQGIRTGELFF	TGTGCCTGGTCCAACCGGGGACAGGGGATAAGAACCGGGGAGCTGTTTTTT
TRBJ1-1	12	.	.	TRBV9	CASSEGGTEAFF	TGTGCCAGCAGCGAGGGAGGAACTGAAGCTTTCTTT
TRBJ2-6	13	.	.	TRBV6-5	CASRPDGANVLTF	TGTGCCAGCAGGCCTGATGGGGCCAACGTCCTGACTTTC
TRBJ2-6	17	.	few	TRBV5-6	CASSPRTQGSGANVLTF	TGTGCCAGCAGCCCGCGAACGCAGGGGTCTGGGGCCAACGTCCTGACTTTC
TRBJ2-2	16	TRBD2	.	TRBV3-1/TRBV3-2	CASSQGRGGPAGELFF	TGTGCCAGCAGCCAAGGGCGGGGGGGCCCGGCCGGGGAGCTGTTTTTT
TRBJ1-4	15	.	once	TRBV4-2	CASSSLRAGDEKLFF	TGTGCCAGCAGCTCCCTCAGGGCGGGCGATGAAAAACTGTTTTTT
TRBJ1-1	13	.	once	TRBV2	CASSVVLNTEAFF	TGTGCCAGCAGTGTAGTCCTGAACACTGAAGCTTTCTTT
TRBJ1-2	12	.	.	TRBV28	CASRDSNYGYTF	TGTGCCAGCAGGGACAGCAACTATGGCTACACCTTC
TRBJ1-4	16	TRBD1	.	TRBV19	CASSNDRGQSGEKLFF	TGTGCCAGTAGCAACGACAGGGGCCAGTCGGGTGAAAAACTGTTTTTT
TRBJ2-7	14	.	.	TRBV7-3	CASSTISDSYEQYF	TGTGCCAGCAGCACCATCAGTGACTCCTACGAGCAGTACTTC
TRBJ1-2	12	.	.	TRBV10-3	CAIFSVSSGYTF	TGTGCCATCTTCTCTGTTTCTTCTGGCTACACCTTC
TRBJ1-1	13	.	.	TRBV11-2	CASSLRANTEAFF	TGTGCCAGCAGCTTACGGGCTAACACTGAAGCTTTCTTT
TRBJ2-2	15	TRBD2	.	TRBV5-4	CASSAGTSGTGELFF	TGTGCCAGCAGCGCCGGGACTAGCGGAACCGGGGAGCTGTTTTTT
TRBJ1-1	13	.	.	TRBV7-2	CASSLEMNTEAFF	TGTGCCAGCAGCTTAGAGATGAACACTGAAGCTTTCTTT
TRBJ2-2	14	TRBD1	.	TRBV4-3	CASSQTGGAGELFF	TGCGCCAGCAGCCAAACAGGGGGCGCCGGGGAGCTGTTTTTT
TRBJ1-1	13	.	.	TRBV19	CASSGQGTPEAFF	TGTGCCAGTAGTGGTCAGGGGACCCCTGAAGCTTTCTTT
TRBJ2-7	14	.	once	TRBV15	CATSRDSLRGEQYF	TGTGCCACCAGCAGAGATTCATTGAGGGGCGAGCAGTACTTC
TRBJ2-5	13	.	.	TRBV29-1	CSVKESGQETQYF	TGCAGCGTTAAGGAAAGTGGACAAGAGACCCAGTACTTC